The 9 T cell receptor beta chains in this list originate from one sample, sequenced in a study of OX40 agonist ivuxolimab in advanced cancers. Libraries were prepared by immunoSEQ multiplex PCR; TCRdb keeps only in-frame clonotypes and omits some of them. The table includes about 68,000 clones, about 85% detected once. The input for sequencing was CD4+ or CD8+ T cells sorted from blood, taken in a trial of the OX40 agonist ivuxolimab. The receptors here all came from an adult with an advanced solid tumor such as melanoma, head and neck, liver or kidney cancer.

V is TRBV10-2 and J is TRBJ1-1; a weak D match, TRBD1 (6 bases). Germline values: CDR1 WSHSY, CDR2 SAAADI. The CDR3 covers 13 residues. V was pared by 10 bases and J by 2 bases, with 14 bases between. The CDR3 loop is CATRGGGNTEAFF. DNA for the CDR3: TGCGCCACCCGAGGGGGGGGCAACACTGAAGCTTTCTTT.

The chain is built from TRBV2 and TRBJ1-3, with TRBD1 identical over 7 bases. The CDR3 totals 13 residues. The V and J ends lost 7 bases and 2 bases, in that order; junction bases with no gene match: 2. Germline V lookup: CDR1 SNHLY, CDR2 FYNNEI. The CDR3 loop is CASNGQAGNTIYF. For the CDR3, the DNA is TGTGCCAGCAACGGACAGGCTGGAAACACCATATATTTT.

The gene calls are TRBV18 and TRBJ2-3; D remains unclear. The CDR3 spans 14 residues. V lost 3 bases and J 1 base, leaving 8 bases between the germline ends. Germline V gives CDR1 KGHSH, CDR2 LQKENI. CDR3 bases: TGTGCCAGCTCACCCCCGGACCGCACAGATACGCAGTATTTT. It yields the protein CASSPPDRTDTQYF.

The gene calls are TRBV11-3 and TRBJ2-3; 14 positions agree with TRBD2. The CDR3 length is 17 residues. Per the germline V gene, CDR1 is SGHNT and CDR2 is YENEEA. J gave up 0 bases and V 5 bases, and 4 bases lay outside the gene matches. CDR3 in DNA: TGTGCCAGCAGCCGGCGGACTAGCGGGGGGAGCACAGATACGCAGTATTTT. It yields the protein CASSRRTSGGSTDTQYF.

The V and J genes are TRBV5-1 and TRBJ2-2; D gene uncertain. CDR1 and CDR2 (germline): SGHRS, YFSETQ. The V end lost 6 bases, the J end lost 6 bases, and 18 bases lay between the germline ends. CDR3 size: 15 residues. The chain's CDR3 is CASTHVGSRAGELFF. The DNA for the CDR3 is TGCGCCAGCACCCACGTAGGTAGTCGGGCCGGGGAGCTGTTTTTT.

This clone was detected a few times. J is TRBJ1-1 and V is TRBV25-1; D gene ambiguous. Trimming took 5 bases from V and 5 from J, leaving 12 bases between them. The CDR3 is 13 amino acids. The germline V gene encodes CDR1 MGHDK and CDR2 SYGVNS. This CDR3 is CASSHLIGTEAFF. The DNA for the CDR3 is TGTGCCAGCAGTCACCTGATTGGAACTGAAGCTTTCTTT.

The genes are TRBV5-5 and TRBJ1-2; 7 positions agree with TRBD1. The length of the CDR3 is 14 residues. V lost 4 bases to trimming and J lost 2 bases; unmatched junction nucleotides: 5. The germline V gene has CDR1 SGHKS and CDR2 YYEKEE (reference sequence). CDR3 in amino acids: CASSPTGANYGYTF. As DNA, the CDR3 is TGTGCCAGCAGCCCTACAGGGGCCAACTATGGCTACACCTTC.

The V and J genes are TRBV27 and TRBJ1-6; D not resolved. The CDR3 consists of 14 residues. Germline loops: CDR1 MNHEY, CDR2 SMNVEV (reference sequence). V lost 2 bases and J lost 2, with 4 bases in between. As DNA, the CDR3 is TGTGCCAGCAGTTTAAGAACCTATAATTCACCCCTCCACTTT. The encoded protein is CASSLRTYNSPLHF.

Here the CDR3 DNA reads TGTGCCAGCAGCCCCTACCGGGACGGAGACAATGAGCAGTTCTTC. Translating gives CASSPYRDGDNEQFF. The chain is built from TRBV11-2 and TRBJ2-1; D possibly matches TRBD1 or TRBD2 (5 bases each). This CDR3 is built from 15 residues. The V end lost 5 bases, the J end lost 5 bases, and 16 bases lay between the germline ends. Germline CDR1 is SGHAT and CDR2 is FQNNGV.